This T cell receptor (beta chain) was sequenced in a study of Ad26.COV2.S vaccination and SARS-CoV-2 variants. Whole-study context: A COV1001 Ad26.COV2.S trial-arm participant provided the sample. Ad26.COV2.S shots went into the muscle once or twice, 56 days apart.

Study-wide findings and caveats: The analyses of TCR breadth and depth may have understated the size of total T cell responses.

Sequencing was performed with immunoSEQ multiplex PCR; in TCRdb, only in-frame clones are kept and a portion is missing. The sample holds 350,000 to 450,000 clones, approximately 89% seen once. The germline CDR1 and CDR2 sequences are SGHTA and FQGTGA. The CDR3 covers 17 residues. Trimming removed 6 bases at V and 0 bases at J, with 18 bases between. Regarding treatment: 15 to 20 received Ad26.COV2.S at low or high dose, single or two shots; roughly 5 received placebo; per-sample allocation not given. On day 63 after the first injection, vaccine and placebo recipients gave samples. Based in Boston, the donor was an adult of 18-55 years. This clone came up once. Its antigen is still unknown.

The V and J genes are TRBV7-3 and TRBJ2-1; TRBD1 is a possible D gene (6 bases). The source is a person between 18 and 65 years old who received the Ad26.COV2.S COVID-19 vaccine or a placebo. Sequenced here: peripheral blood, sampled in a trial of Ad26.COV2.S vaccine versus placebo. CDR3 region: CASRKDPRGSSYNEQFF. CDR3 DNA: TGTGCCAGCAGAAAGGACCCCAGGGGTAGCTCCTACAATGAGCAGTTCTTC. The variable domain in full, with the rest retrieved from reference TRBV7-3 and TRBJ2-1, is GAGVSQTPSNKVTEKGKYVELRCDPISGHTALYWYRQSLGQGPEFLIYFQGTGAADDSGLPNDRFFAVRPEGSVSTLKIQRTERGDSAVYLCASRKDPRGSSYNEQFFGPGTRLTVL.